This TCR beta chain was sequenced in a study of yellow fever vaccine responses in identical twins. The study, taken as a whole, reports: As reported, the vaccine T cell response of twins seemed partly convergent and partly personalized.

TCRdb fed the RT-PCR reads into MiXCR, producing one record per CDR3 protein. The sample contains about 1,400 distinct CDR3 sequences, 84% of which appear only once. Of note for this clonotype: Its cognate antigen is unknown.

The J segment lost 3 bases and the V segment lost 4 bases, leaving 14 bases of the junction unmatched. The germline gives CDR1 KGHDR, CDR2 SFDVKD. This CDR3 is 19 amino acids long. V and J are TRBV24-1 and TRBJ2-3; 11 positions match TRBD1. The material was T cells from blood (PBMCs), unsorted or a sorted subset (not recorded which), obtained before or after yellow fever vaccination (not recorded which). The TCR originated in a woman aged 18 to 35 who received the yellow fever vaccine. For the CDR3, the DNA is TGTGCCACCAGTGACGGACAGGGGGCGTTGAGGATGGGAACAGATACGCAGTATTTT. Translated, it gives CATSDGQGALRMGTDTQYF.